The T cell receptor beta chain described here comes from a study of blood T cell repertoires in COVID-19. Study at large: The United States, Italy and Spain provided the acute and convalescent COVID-19 samples. Nucleic acid was either cDNA or gDNA, and it came from T cells, B-cell-depleted T cells, or PBMCs.

V lost 1 base and J 1 base, leaving 5 bases between the germline ends. Germline values: CDR1 SGHRS, CDR2 YFSETQ. The CDR3 sequence is 14 residues long. Original processing methods: By means of reference gene primer amplification, nucleated cell counts were estimated. TCRdb keeps only in-frame clones here, not all; method: immunoSEQ multiplex PCR. That table gives V, J and clone size, and the DNA gave D and trimming. The table records around 200,000 clones, more than 75% of them present only once. Sample: peripheral blood. The receptor's source is a woman aged 18-29 years who had recovered from COVID-19. V is TRBV5-1 and J is TRBJ2-2; no firm D call. The CDR3 DNA reads TGCGCCAGCAGCTTGCGACAGAACACCGGGGAGCTGTTTTTT. This gives the protein CASSLRQNTGELFF.